The 25 T cell receptor beta chains in this list originate from one sample, sequenced in a study of identical twins. TCRdb recomputed calls from the 5' RACE reads with MiXCR, one row per CDR3 protein. Among about 730,000 distinct CDR3 sequences listed, 21% were seen once. The sample was also reused in another study, on T cells expressing NK-cell markers.

Sequences were obtained from PBMCs. Receptor source: a woman aged 18 to 35 in good health.

The V gene is TRBV10-1, the J gene TRBJ1-5; D gene unclear. This CDR3 has 16 residues. Trimming removed 7 bases at V and 0 bases at J, with 16 bases between. Germline CDR1 is WNHNN and CDR2 is SYGVQD (reference sequence). The CDR3 protein is CASIVVTDTSNQPQHF. CDR3 DNA: TGCGCCAGCATAGTCGTTACCGACACTAGCAATCAGCCCCAGCATTTT.

The chain combines TRBV7-2 with TRBJ2-3; 7 positions agree with TRBD2. Germline-derived CDR1 and CDR2 are SGHTA and FQGNSA. J was trimmed by 0 bases and V by 5 bases; bases with no gene match: 11. CDR3 size: 17 residues. The DNA for the CDR3 is TGTGCCAGCAGCCTCCGAGAAGCGGGGACTAGCACAGATACGCAGTATTTT. Translated, it gives CASSLREAGTSTDTQYF.

This clonotype was seen at least ten times. The gene calls are TRBV12-3 or TRBV12-4 and TRBJ2-6; D is unresolved. This CDR3 region has 13 residues. Deletions cut 2 bases from V and 4 bases from J, with 3 bases between. The CDR3 loop reads CASSLQGANVLTF. As DNA, the CDR3 is TGTGCCAGCAGTTTACAAGGGGCCAACGTCCTGACTTTC.

The chain employs TRBV20-1 and TRBJ2-7, with 7 bases that match TRBD1. The junction had 4 bases not matched to a gene; V was cut back by 1 base and J by 1 base. Germline lookup yields CDR1 DFQATT and CDR2 SNEGSKA (reference sequence). There are 14 residues in the CDR3. The CDR3 loop reads CSARGGGLSYEQYF. CDR3 nucleotide sequence: TGCAGTGCTAGAGGAGGGGGCCTTTCCTACGAGCAGTACTTC.

This clonotype was detected a few times. This may stem from a read error, because a much larger clone lies one nucleotide away. V and J are TRBV7-9 and TRBJ2-3; D ambiguous. Germline CDR1 SEHNR, CDR2 FQNEAQ (reference sequence). The CDR3 is made up of 12 amino acids. The V end lost 2 bases, the J end lost 5 bases, and 5 bases lay between the germline ends. CDR3 in DNA: TGTGCCAGCAGCTTACCCAAAGATACGCAGTATTTT. It yields the protein CASSLPKDTQYF.

J is TRBJ2-1 and V is TRBV5-4; D unclear. Per germline, CDR1 SGHNT and CDR2 YYREEE (reference sequence). The V gene lost 4 bases and the J gene lost 7 bases, with 12 bases spanning the gap. CDR3 length: 13 amino acids. The CDR3 DNA reads TGTGCCAGCAGCGATCCACTTGGGAATGAGCAGTTCTTC. Amino acids: CASSDPLGNEQFF. Looking up the rest from reference TRBV5-4 and TRBJ2-1 gives the full variable domain: ETGVTQSPTHLIKTRGQQVTLRCSSQSGHNTVSWYQQALGQGPQFIFQYYREEENGRGNFPPRFSGLQFPNYSSELNVNALELDDSALYLCASSDPLGNEQFFGPGTRLTVL.

The J gene is TRBJ2-5, the V gene TRBV7-2, with 9 bases aligning to TRBD2. V lost 5 bases and J lost 5; bases outside the gene matches: 9. Per germline, CDR1 SGHTA and CDR2 FQGNSA. The CDR3 totals 15 residues. The CDR3 region is CASSVPAGGPETQYF. CDR3 nucleotide sequence: TGTGCCAGCAGCGTCCCGGCGGGAGGGCCGGAGACCCAGTACTTC. Complete variable domain (other parts from reference TRBV7-2 and TRBJ2-5): GAGVSQSPSNKVTEKGKDVELRCDPISGHTALYWYRQSLGQGLEFLIYFQGNSAPDKSGLPSDRFSAERTGGSVSTLTIQRTQQEDSAVYLCASSVPAGGPETQYFGPGTRLLVL.

The rearrangement uses TRBV20-1 and TRBJ2-7; 12 bases agree with TRBD1. Germline values: CDR1 DFQATT, CDR2 SNEGSKA (reference sequence). The trim removed 1 base at V and 5 bases at J, leaving 3 bases unmatched. This CDR3 region has 14 residues. CDR3 in amino acids: CSARGDRGLNEQYF. In nucleotides, the CDR3 is TGCAGTGCTAGAGGGGACAGGGGGCTTAACGAGCAGTACTTC.

This clonotype has only a few counts. V and J are TRBV12-3 or TRBV12-4 and TRBJ2-7; D gene uncertain. The CDR3 length is 13 residues. V was trimmed by 3 bases and J by 5 bases, leaving 11 bases between them. The CDR3 nucleotides are TGTGCCAGCAGTTTGCTAGTTCGAAACGAGCAGTACTTC. This sequence encodes CASSLLVRNEQYF.

This clonotype showed up just a few times. The rearrangement links TRBV20-1 to TRBJ2-3; a weak D match, TRBD1 (7 bases). CDR1 DFQATT and CDR2 SNEGSKA come from the germline V gene (reference sequence). This CDR3 has 15 amino acids. The V and J ends lost 6 bases and 2 bases respectively, with 18 bases between them. The CDR3 bases are TGCAGTGCCGTCCATGGAGGGGGCCCCACAGATACGCAGTATTTT. Translated, it gives CSAVHGGGPTDTQYF.

This clonotype was detected a few times. The chain employs TRBV30 and TRBJ2-1, with TRBD2 matching over 11 bases. The CDR3 totals 15 residues. The trim removed 0 bases at V and 10 bases at J, leaving 8 bases unmatched. Germline V lookup: CDR1 GTSNPN, CDR2 SVGIG (reference sequence). The CDR3 nucleotides are TGTGCCTGGAGTGTGAGTAGCGGGAGGGCCAACGAGCAGTTCTTC. Residues: CAWSVSSGRANEQFF.

J is TRBJ1-2 and V is TRBV20-1; D may be TRBD1 (5 bases). The germline V gene encodes CDR1 DFQATT and CDR2 SNEGSKA (reference sequence). The CDR3 totals 15 residues. Deletions cut 7 bases from V and 7 bases from J, with 25 bases between. The CDR3 reads CSVPRQGTRYSGYTF. As DNA, the CDR3 is TGCAGTGTCCCAAGGCAAGGGACGCGGTATAGTGGCTACACCTTC.

The rearrangement uses TRBV7-9 and TRBJ1-2; D might be TRBD1 (6 bases). The V end was cut by 4 bases, the J end by 8 bases, with 11 bases between. CDR1 is SEHNR, CDR2 FQNEAQ, per germline (reference sequence). The CDR3 contains 12 residues. The CDR3 DNA sequence: TGTGCCAGCAGCTCACAGGGAGGGGGCTACACCTTC. It is translated as CASSSQGGGYTF.

This clonotype occurred a few times. The rearrangement joins TRBV12-3 or TRBV12-4 to TRBJ2-7; D is possibly TRBD2 (5 bases). The CDR3 contains 14 residues. The V end lost 5 bases, the J end lost 0 bases, and 11 bases lay between the germline ends. As DNA, the CDR3 is TGTGCCAGCAGTAGCCGGACTGTCTCCTACGAGCAGTACTTC. Translating it yields CASSSRTVSYEQYF.

This clonotype has only one observation. This chain links TRBV6-2 or TRBV6-3 with TRBJ2-4, with D possibly called TRBD1 or TRBD2 (5 bases each). V was pared by 4 bases and J by 5 bases, with 9 bases between. The CDR3 totals 13 residues. Germline assignment: CDR1 MNHEY and CDR2 SVGEGT. CDR3 sequence reads: CASSSRGQNIQYF. CDR3 sequence (DNA): TGTGCCAGCAGTTCTCGGGGACAAAACATTCAGTACTTC.

This clonotype was detected a few times. The chain carries TRBV9 and TRBJ1-6, with TRBD1 as a possible D gene (5 bases). The CDR3 has 16 residues. The germline V gene encodes CDR1 SGDLS and CDR2 YYNGEE. V lost 0 bases to trimming and J lost 8 bases, with 15 bases between them. The CDR3 nucleotides read TGTGCCAGCAGCGTAGACGGCAGGGCCGTGTATTCACCCCTCCACTTT. This codes for CASSVDGRAVYSPLHF.

The chain combines TRBV20-1 with TRBJ2-1; possibly TRBD1 for D (6 bases). This CDR3 spans 15 amino acids. Per germline, CDR1 DFQATT and CDR2 SNEGSKA (reference sequence). V was shortened by 5 bases and J by 0 bases, with 14 bases between the two germline ends. The DNA of the CDR3 is TGCAGTGCTTTCGGAGAAGGGGGCTCCTACAATGAGCAGTTCTTC. Encoded protein: CSAFGEGGSYNEQFF.

The CDR3 region is CAIRRDSGGSEQFF. The DNA for the CDR3 is TGTGCCATCAGGCGGGACTCCGGTGGCAGTGAGCAGTTCTTC. The rearrangement joins TRBV10-3 to TRBJ2-1; possible D gene TRBD2, 6 bases. The V end was cut by 6 bases, the J end by 9 bases, with 18 bases between. Germline V CDR1 and CDR2: ENHRY, SYGVKD. The CDR3 length is 14 residues.

There are many counts of this clonotype. The rearrangement joins TRBV6-1 to TRBJ1-2; D gene unclear. CDR1 and CDR2 from the germline V gene are MNHNS and SASEGT. V was trimmed by 6 bases and J by 3 bases, leaving 14 bases between them. The CDR3 totals 14 residues. The CDR3 nucleotides are TGTGCCAGCAGCAGCCGGGGAGGAGACTATGGCTACACCTTC. Translation gives CASSSRGGDYGYTF.

This clonotype was detected ten times or more. This chain joins TRBV7-9 and TRBJ2-1; D gene unclear. The CDR3 is made up of 12 amino acids. Germline CDR1 and CDR2: SEHNR and FQNEAQ (reference sequence). The germline V and J ends were trimmed by 5 bases and 10 bases, with 12 bases remaining between them. The chain's CDR3 is CASSPSDHEQFF. The CDR3 bases are TGTGCCAGCAGCCCCTCGGACCACGAGCAGTTCTTC.

At least ten counts were recorded for this clonotype. The V and J genes are TRBV12-3 or TRBV12-4 and TRBJ2-7, with TRBD2 matching 11 bases. CDR3 length equals 17 residues. V was pared by 4 bases and J by 2 bases, with 10 bases of the junction left unmatched. The CDR3 nucleotides are TGTGCCAGCAGTTCTGAGGGTTCTAGCGGGGGGCCCTACGAGCAGTACTTC. This sequence encodes CASSSEGSSGGPYEQYF.

The rearrangement uses TRBV5-1 and TRBJ2-2, with D perhaps TRBD1 (6 bases). V gave up 4 bases and J gave up 6 bases, with 16 bases separating them. Germline-derived CDR1 and CDR2 are SGHRS and YFSETQ. CDR3 length equals 15 residues. Here the CDR3 reads CASSGGQNVPGELFF. The CDR3 DNA reads TGCGCCAGCAGCGGGGGCCAGAACGTCCCCGGGGAGCTGTTTTTT.

V and J are TRBV20-1 and TRBJ2-2, with a tentative D call TRBD1 (6 bases). The CDR3 covers 15 residues. V lost 6 bases, J lost 5 bases, and 19 bases lay in between. Germline CDR1 reads DFQATT; CDR2 reads SNEGSKA (reference sequence). The CDR3 is CSATGQLTRTGELFF. The CDR3 region has the DNA TGCAGTGCAACCGGACAGCTAACTAGGACCGGGGAGCTGTTTTTT.

This clonotype has only a few counts. The rearrangement uses TRBV28 and TRBJ1-4, with D perhaps matching TRBD1 (6 bases). This CDR3 has 14 residues. V lost 6 bases, J lost 5 bases, and 13 bases lay in between. CDR1 is MDHEN, CDR2 SYDVKM, per germline. CDR3 region: CASSRTGQNEKLFF. CDR3 in DNA: TGTGCCAGCAGCCGAACAGGACAGAATGAAAAACTGTTTTTT.

The chain couples TRBV12-3 or TRBV12-4 to TRBJ2-7, with 8 positions matching TRBD1. Trimming took 5 bases from V and 8 from J; bases not matched to a gene: 5. This CDR3 comprises 12 residues. CDR3 region: CASSPDRAQQYF. Here the CDR3 DNA reads TGTGCCAGCAGTCCGGACAGGGCCCAGCAGTACTTC.